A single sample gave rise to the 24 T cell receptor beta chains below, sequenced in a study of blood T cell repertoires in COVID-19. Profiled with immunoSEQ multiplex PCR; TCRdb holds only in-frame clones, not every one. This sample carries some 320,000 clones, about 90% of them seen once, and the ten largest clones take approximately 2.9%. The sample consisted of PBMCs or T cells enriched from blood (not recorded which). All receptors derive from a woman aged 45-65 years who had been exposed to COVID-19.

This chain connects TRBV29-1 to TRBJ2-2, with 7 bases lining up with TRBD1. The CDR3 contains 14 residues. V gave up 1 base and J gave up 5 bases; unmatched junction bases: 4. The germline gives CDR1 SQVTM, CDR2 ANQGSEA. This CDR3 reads CSVEGTTGTGELFF. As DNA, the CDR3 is TGCAGCGTTGAAGGCACGACAGGGACCGGGGAGCTGTTTTTT.

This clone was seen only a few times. CDR3 in DNA: TGTGCCAGCAGCCCCGGGGGAATCAACTATGGCTACACCTTC. Protein: CASSPGGINYGYTF. The genes are TRBV28 and TRBJ1-2; tentatively, D is TRBD1 (5 bases). The CDR3 is 14 amino acids. Germline-derived CDR1 and CDR2 are MDHEN and SYDVKM. V lost 6 bases and J 2 bases, leaving 13 bases between the germline ends.

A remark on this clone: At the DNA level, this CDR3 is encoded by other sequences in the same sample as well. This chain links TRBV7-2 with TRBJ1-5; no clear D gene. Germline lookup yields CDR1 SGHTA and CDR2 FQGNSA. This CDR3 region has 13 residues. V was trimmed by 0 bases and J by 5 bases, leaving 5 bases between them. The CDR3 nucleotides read TGTGCCAGCAGCTTAGCGCGGGATCAGCCCCAGCATTTT. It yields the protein CASSLARDQPQHF.

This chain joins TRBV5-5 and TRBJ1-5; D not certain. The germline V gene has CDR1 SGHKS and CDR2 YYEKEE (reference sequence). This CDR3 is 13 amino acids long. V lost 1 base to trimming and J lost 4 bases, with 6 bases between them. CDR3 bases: TGTGCCAGCAGCTTGAACAGAAATCAGCCCCAGCATTTT. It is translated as CASSLNRNQPQHF.

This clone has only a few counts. CDR3 DNA sequence: TGTGCCAGCAGCGACAGCACTGGGAACTATGGCTACACCTTC. It is translated as CASSDSTGNYGYTF. This chain joins TRBV2 and TRBJ1-2, with D possibly matching TRBD1 (5 bases). Deletions cut 6 bases from V and 2 bases from J, with 13 bases between. The germline V gene encodes CDR1 SNHLY and CDR2 FYNNEI. The CDR3 extends over 14 amino acids.

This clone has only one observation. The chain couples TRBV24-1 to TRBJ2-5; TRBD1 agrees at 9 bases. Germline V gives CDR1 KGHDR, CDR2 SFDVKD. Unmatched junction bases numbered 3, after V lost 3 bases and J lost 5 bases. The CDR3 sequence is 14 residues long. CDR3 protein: CATSDAGQGETQYF. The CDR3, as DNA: TGTGCCACCAGTGATGCTGGACAGGGGGAGACCCAGTACTTC.

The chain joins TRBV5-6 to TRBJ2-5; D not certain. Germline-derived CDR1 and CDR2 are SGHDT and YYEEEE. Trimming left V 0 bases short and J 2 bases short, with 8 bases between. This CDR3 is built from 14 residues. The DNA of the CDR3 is TGTGCCAGCAGCTTGGTCCACTTACAAGAGACCCAGTACTTC. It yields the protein CASSLVHLQETQYF. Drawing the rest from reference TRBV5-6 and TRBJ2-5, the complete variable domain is DAGVTQSPTHLIKTRGQQVTLRCSPKSGHDTVSWYQQALGQGPQFIFQYYEEEERQRGNFPDRFSGHQFPNYSSELNVNALLLGDSALYLCASSLVHLQETQYFGPGTRLLVL.

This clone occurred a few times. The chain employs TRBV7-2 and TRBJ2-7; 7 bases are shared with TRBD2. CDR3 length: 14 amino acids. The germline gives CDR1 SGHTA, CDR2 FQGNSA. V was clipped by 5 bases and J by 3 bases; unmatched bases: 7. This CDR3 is CASSLDLAVYEQYF. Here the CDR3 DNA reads TGTGCCAGCAGCCTGGACCTAGCGGTCTACGAGCAGTACTTC.

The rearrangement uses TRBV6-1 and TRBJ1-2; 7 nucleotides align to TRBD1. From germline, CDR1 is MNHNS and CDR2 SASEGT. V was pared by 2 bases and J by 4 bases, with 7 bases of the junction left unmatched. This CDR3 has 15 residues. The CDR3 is CASSEPRSGGYGYTF. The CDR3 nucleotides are TGTGCCAGCAGTGAACCCCGCTCAGGGGGCTATGGCTACACCTTC.

This CDR3 is CASSPLGHSNTEAFF. The CDR3 DNA reads as TGTGCCAGCAGCCCGTTGGGACACTCGAACACTGAAGCTTTCTTT. V usage is TRBV28 and J usage is TRBJ1-1; perhaps TRBD1 as D (6 bases). V lost 6 bases and J lost 1, with 15 bases in between. The CDR3 contains 15 residues. Germline V CDR1 and CDR2: MDHEN, SYDVKM.

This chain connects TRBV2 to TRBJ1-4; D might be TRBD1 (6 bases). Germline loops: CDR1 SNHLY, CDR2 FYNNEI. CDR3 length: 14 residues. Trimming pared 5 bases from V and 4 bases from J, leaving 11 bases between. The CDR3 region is CASSSDRVNEKLFF. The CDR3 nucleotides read TGTGCCAGCAGTTCGGACAGAGTTAATGAAAAACTGTTTTTT.

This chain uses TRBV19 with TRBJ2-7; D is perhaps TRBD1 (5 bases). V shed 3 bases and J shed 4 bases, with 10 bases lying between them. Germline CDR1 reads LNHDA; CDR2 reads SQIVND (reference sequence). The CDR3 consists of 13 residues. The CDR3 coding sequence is TGTGCCAGTAGTATTCAGGGCGGATACGAGCAGTACTTC. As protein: CASSIQGGYEQYF.

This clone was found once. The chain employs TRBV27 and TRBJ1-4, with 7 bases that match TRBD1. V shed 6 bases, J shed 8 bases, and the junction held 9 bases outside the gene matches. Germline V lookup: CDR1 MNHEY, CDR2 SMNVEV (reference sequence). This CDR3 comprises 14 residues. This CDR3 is CASRTQGGGEKLFF. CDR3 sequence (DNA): TGTGCCAGCAGGACTCAGGGGGGCGGAGAAAAACTGTTTTTT.

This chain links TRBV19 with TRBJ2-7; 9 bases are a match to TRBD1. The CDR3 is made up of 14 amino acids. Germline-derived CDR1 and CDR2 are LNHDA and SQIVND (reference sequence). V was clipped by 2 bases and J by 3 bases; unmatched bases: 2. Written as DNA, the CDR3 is TGTGCCAGTAGTATACAGGACAGGGGCTACGAGCAGTACTTC. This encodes CASSIQDRGYEQYF.

The CDR3 loop is CASSKGQGLSYEQYF. The CDR3 nucleotides read TGCGCCAGCAGCAAAGGACAGGGTCTATCCTACGAGCAGTACTTC. The V and J genes are TRBV5-1 and TRBJ2-7, with 8 bases that match TRBD1. This CDR3 spans 15 amino acids. Germline trimming cut 4 bases from V and 1 base from J; bases unmatched to any gene: 7. Per the germline V gene, CDR1 is SGHRS and CDR2 is YFSETQ.

The CDR3 sequence is CASSAKKGQASSGNTIYF. For the CDR3, the DNA is TGCGCCAGCAGTGCCAAAAAGGGACAGGCCAGCTCTGGAAACACCATATATTTT. The genes are TRBV10-1 and TRBJ1-3; 8 bases line up with TRBD1. In germline, CDR1 is WNHNN, CDR2 SYGVQD (reference sequence). There are 18 residues in the CDR3. J gave up 0 bases and V 4 bases, and 11 bases lay outside the gene matches.

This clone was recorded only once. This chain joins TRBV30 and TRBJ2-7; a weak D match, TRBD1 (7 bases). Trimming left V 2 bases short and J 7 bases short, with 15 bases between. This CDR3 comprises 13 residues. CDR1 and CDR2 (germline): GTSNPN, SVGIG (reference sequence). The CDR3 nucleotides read TGTGCCTGGAGTCTCAGGGGGGCATTGGAGCAGTACTTC. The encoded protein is CAWSLRGALEQYF.

The DNA of the CDR3 is TGTGCCAGCAGTACCCAAAAGGGTCTCCGGGGGGCCGGTTACGAGCAGTACTTC. It is translated as CASSTQKGLRGAGYEQYF. The chain recombines TRBV25-1 with TRBJ2-7; D is possibly TRBD2 (7 bases). This CDR3 is built from 18 residues. Looked up from germline, CDR1 is MGHDK and CDR2 is SYGVNS. Trimming shortened V by 5 bases and J by 4 bases, and 27 bases separated the two germline ends.

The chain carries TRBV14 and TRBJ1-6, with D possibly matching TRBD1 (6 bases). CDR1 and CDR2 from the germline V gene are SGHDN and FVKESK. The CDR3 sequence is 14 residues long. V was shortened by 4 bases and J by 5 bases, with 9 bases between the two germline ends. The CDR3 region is CASSPRTDNSPLHF. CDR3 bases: TGTGCCAGCAGCCCCCGGACAGATAATTCACCCCTCCACTTT.

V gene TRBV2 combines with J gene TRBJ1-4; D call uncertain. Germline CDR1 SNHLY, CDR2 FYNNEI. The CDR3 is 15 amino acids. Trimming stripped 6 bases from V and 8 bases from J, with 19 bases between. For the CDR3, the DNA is TGTGCCAGCAGGTTGCTTCCTAGCTACCGCGAAAAACTGTTTTTT. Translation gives CASRLLPSYREKLFF.

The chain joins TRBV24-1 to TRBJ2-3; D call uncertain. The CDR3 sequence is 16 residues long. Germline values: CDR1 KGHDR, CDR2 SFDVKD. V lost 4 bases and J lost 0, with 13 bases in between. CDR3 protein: CATSDTPSSSTDTQYF. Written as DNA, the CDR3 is TGTGCCACCAGTGACACCCCGAGTTCTAGCACAGATACGCAGTATTTT.

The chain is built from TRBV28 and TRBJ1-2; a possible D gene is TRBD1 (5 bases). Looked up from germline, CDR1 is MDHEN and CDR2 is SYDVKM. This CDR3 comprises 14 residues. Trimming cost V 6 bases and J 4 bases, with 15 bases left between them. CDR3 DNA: TGTGCCAGCAGCCCGGGCCTCCAGGGCTATGGCTACACCTTC. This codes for CASSPGLQGYGYTF.

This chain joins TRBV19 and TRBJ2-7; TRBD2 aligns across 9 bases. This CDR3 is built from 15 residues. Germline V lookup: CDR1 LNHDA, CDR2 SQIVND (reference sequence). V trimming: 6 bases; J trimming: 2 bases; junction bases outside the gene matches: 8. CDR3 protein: CASREVSGGPYEQYF. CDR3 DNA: TGTGCCAGTAGAGAAGTTAGCGGGGGACCCTACGAGCAGTACTTC.

Here the CDR3 DNA reads TGTGCCAGCAGCTTGGGTTCGTTTACGAACACCGGGGAGCTGTTTTTT. Translating it yields CASSLGSFTNTGELFF. V is TRBV5-4 and J is TRBJ2-2; D not resolved. Germline V gives CDR1 SGHNT, CDR2 YYREEE (reference sequence). This CDR3 is built from 16 residues. Trimming removed 0 bases at V and 0 bases at J, with 9 bases between.